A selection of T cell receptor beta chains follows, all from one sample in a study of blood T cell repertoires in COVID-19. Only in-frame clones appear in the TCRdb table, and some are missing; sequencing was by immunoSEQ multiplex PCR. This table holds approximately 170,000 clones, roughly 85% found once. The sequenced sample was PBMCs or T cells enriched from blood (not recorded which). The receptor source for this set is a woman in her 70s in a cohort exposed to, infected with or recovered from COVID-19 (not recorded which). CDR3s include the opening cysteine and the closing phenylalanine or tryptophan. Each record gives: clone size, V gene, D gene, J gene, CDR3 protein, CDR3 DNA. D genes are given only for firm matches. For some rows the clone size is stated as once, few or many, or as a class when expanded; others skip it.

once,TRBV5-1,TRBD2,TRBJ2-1,CASSLLGTTAYNEQFF,TGCGCCAGCAGCTTGTTGGGGACTACTGCCTACAATGAGCAGTTCTTC
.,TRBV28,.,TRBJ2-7,CASSPTGGYEQYF,TGTGCCAGCAGTCCTACAGGTGGCTACGAGCAGTACTTC
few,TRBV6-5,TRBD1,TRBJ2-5,CASSPGQKQETQYF,TGTGCCAGCAGCCCGGGACAGAAGCAAGAGACCCAGTACTTC
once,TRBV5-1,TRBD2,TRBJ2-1,CASSLAPTSPRSYNEQFF,TGCGCCAGCAGCTTGGCCCCGACTAGCCCCAGGTCCTACAATGAGCAGTTCTTC
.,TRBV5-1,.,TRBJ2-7,CASSVSLAALYEQYF,TGCGCCAGCAGCGTCTCTCTCGCGGCGCTCTACGAGCAGTACTTC
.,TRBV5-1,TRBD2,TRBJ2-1,CASSLVAGTYNEQFF,TGCGCCAGCAGCTTGGTAGCGGGAACCTACAATGAGCAGTTCTTC
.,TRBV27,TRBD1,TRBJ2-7,CASSSVVTGNEQYF,TGTGCCAGCAGTTCGGTCGTGACAGGGAACGAGCAGTACTTC
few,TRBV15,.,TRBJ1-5,CATSKGNGPQHF,TGTGCCACCAGCAAGGGGAATGGGCCCCAGCATTTT
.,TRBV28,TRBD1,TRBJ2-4,CASWSRGSSRQYF,TGTGCCAGCTGGTCCAGGGGGTCCTCCCGCCAGTACTTC
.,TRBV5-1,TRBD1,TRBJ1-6,CASRDRGSSPLHF,TGCGCCAGCAGGGACAGGGGATCGTCACCCCTCCACTTT
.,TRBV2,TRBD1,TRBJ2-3,CASSEQDRMLDTQYF,TGTGCCAGCAGTGAACAGGACAGGATGTTAGATACGCAGTATTTT
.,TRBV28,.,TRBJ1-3,CASSFSGNSGNTIYF,TGTGCCAGCAGTTTTAGTGGTAACTCTGGAAACACCATATATTTT
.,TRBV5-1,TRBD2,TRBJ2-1,CASSRLAGGPNEQFF,TGCGCCAGCAGCCGACTAGCGGGAGGGCCGAATGAGCAGTTCTTC
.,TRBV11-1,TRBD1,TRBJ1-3,CASSKEGQGSGNTIYF,TGTGCCAGCAGCAAAGAAGGACAGGGCTCTGGAAACACCATATATTTT
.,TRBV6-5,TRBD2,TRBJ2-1,CASTEMTSGSREQFF,TGTGCCAGCACCGAGATGACTAGCGGGAGTCGCGAGCAGTTCTTC
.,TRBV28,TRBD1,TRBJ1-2,CASSSPTGGERGYTF,TGTGCCAGCAGTTCTCCGACAGGGGGCGAACGTGGCTACACCTTC
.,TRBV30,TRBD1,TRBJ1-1,CAWSIPGQPPEAFF,TGTGCCTGGAGTATCCCGGGACAGCCGCCTGAAGCTTTCTTT
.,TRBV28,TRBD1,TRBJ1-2,CASRYTGAYGYTF,TGTGCCAGCAGATACACAGGGGCCTATGGCTACACCTTC
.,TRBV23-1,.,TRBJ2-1,CASSHAHNRAYNEQFF,TGCGCCAGCAGTCATGCCCATAACAGGGCCTACAATGAGCAGTTCTTC
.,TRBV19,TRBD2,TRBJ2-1,CASSISGHPGLAGEQFF,TGTGCCAGTAGTATCTCGGGACACCCCGGACTAGCGGGAGAGCAGTTCTTC
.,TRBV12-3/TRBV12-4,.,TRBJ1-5,CASSLDLGQPQHF,TGTGCCAGCAGCCTGGACTTGGGTCAGCCCCAGCATTTT
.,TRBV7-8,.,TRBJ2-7,CASSSLASPYYEQYF,TGTGCCAGCAGCTCTCTAGCGTCGCCATATTACGAGCAGTACTTC
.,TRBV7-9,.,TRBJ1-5,CASSFIEDQPQHF,TGTGCCAGCAGCTTCATTGAGGATCAGCCCCAGCATTTT
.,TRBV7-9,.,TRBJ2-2,CASSAGSIPTGELFF,TGTGCCAGCAGCGCCGGTAGCATTCCTACCGGGGAGCTGTTTTTT
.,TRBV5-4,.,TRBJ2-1,CASSLDNSGAYNEQFF,TGTGCCAGCAGCTTGGATAATAGCGGAGCCTACAATGAGCAGTTCTTC
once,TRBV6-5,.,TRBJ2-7,CASRPRGIGYEQYF,TGTGCCAGCAGGCCTAGGGGGATCGGGTACGAGCAGTACTTC